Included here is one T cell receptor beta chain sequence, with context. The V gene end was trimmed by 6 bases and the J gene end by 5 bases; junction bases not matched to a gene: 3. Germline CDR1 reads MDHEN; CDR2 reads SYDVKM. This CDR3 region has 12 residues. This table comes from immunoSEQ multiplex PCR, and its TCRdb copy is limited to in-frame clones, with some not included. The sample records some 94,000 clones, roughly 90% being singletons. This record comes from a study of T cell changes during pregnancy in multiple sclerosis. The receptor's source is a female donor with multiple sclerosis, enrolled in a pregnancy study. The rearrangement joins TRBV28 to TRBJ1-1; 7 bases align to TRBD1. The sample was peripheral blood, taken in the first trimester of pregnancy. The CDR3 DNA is TGTGCCAGCAGCAAACAGGGGACTGAAGCTTTCTTT. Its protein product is CASSKQGTEAFF.